Listed here are 7 T cell receptor beta chains from one sample, sequenced in a study of Ad26.COV2.S vaccination and SARS-CoV-2 variants. Here immunoSEQ multiplex PCR was the method, and the copy in TCRdb shows in-frame clones only, minus some. In the table there are some 320,000 clones, approximately 86% of which are singletons. Noted treatment: approximately 18 received Ad26.COV2.S at low or high dose, single or two shots; 5 received placebo; per-sample allocation not given. After the first vaccine or placebo injection, samples were drawn on day 63. The sequencing used peripheral blood, collected in a trial of Ad26.COV2.S vaccine versus placebo. These receptors all come from a person between 18 and 60 years old who received the Ad26.COV2.S COVID-19 vaccine or a placebo.

The gene calls are TRBV10-3 and TRBJ1-1, with a possible D match to TRBD1 (6 bases). Germline V gives CDR1 ENHRY, CDR2 SYGVKD. This CDR3 region has 15 residues. Between the trimmed V and J ends, which lost 6 bases and 4 bases, there was a span of 18 bases. Here the CDR3 reads CAISSVGGKGTEAFF. DNA for the CDR3: TGTGCCATCAGCTCTGTAGGGGGAAAGGGCACTGAAGCTTTCTTT.

This clone was detected only a few times. The V and J genes are TRBV10-2 and TRBJ2-1; D not resolved. Germline-derived CDR1 and CDR2 are WSHSY and SAAADI. V gave up 6 bases and J gave up 3 bases, with 9 bases separating them. This CDR3 contains 13 residues. The chain's CDR3 is CASSRSDYNEQFF. The CDR3 coding sequence is TGCGCCAGCAGCCGGTCAGACTACAATGAGCAGTTCTTC.

The V call is TRBV4-2, the J call TRBJ1-1, with a possible D match to TRBD1 (5 bases). CDR3 size: 15 residues. V lost 4 bases to trimming and J lost 10 bases, with 22 bases between them. Per germline, CDR1 LGHNA and CDR2 YNFKEQ. The CDR3 DNA follows: TGTGCCAGCAGCCCGTTCGGGGCAGGGCGACCTGGAGCTTTCTTT. It yields the protein CASSPFGAGRPGAFF.

This clone was counted once. This rearrangement joins TRBV30 to TRBJ1-1; no clear D gene. CDR1 is GTSNPN, CDR2 SVGIG, per germline (reference sequence). The CDR3 is made up of 13 amino acids. Trimming took off 0 bases at V and 5 bases at J, with 10 bases between the two ends. CDR3: CAWSVHGDTEAFF. Written as DNA, the CDR3 is TGTGCCTGGAGTGTACACGGGGATACTGAAGCTTTCTTT.

This sequence joins TRBV10-3 and TRBJ2-7; unclear D gene. The CDR3 spans 12 residues. Germline loops: CDR1 ENHRY, CDR2 SYGVKD. The ends were cut back, 3 bases at V and 3 bases at J, with 6 bases in the middle. CDR3 sequence: CAISDYYYEQYF. Written as DNA, the CDR3 is TGTGCCATCAGTGACTACTACTACGAGCAGTACTTC.

The V call is TRBV3-1 (or the pseudogene TRBV3-2), the J call TRBJ2-3; 11 bases fit TRBD1. The germline CDR1 and CDR2 sequences are LGHDT and YNNKEL (reference sequence). V lost 1 base to trimming and J lost 3 bases; unmatched junction nucleotides: 12. This CDR3 has 19 amino acids. CDR3 region: CASSQATDRGLGITDTQYF. The CDR3 DNA is TGTGCCAGCAGCCAAGCCACGGACAGGGGGCTAGGGATTACAGATACGCAGTATTTT.

The V and J genes are TRBV27 and TRBJ2-5; 7 nucleotides agree with TRBD1. The CDR3 is 15 residues long. The germline CDR1 and CDR2 sequences are MNHEY and SMNVEV (reference sequence). J gave up 5 bases and V 5 bases, and 11 bases lay outside the gene matches. The CDR3 DNA sequence: TGTGCCAGCAGTCCGGGACAGACTCCCCGGGAGACCCAGTACTTC. The encoded protein is CASSPGQTPRETQYF.